This T cell receptor beta chain was sequenced for a study of OX40 agonist ivuxolimab in advanced cancers. General study results and limits: The specificity for antigen of the expanded peripheral T cells was not determined. Expanded clones belonging to CD8+ T cells outnumbered, on average, those of CD4+. Low normalized T-cell clonal expansion was also seen in some nonresponders.

A history of autoimmune disease or systemic immunosuppression excluded patients. Notes on this clone: Its antigen is not identified.

TCRdb's table, derived via immunoSEQ multiplex PCR, lists solely in-frame clones and lacks some. The profile shows approximately 90,000 clones, over 75% of them singletons. The CDR3 loop spans 14 amino acids. The V and J ends lost 4 bases and 4 bases respectively, with 11 bases between them. The germline V gene has CDR1 SGHNT and CDR2 YYREEE (reference sequence). The chain couples TRBV5-4 to TRBJ1-4, with D maybe TRBD1 (6 bases). Sequenced material: CD4+ or CD8+ T cells sorted from blood, taken in a trial of the OX40 agonist ivuxolimab. The sequence was collected from an adult with an advanced solid tumor such as melanoma, head and neck, liver or kidney cancer. CDR3 nucleotide sequence: TGTGCCAGCAGCCCCTGGACAGATAATGAAAAACTGTTTTTT. This translates into CASSPWTDNEKLFF.